This T cell receptor (beta chain) stems from a study of spatial heterogeneity in lung cancer. Overall study results and limits: It was found that expanded intratumoral alpha and beta TCR counts tracked tumor mutation counts.

Germline CDR1 and CDR2: MDHEN and SYDVKM. V was shortened by 6 bases and J by 0 bases, with 9 bases between the two germline ends. The CDR3 extends over 14 amino acids. TCRdb passed the 5' RACE reads through MiXCR, listing each CDR3 protein once. The repertoire holds 17,000 or so distinct CDR3 sequences, with 6.2% as singletons. Specified time point: sample taken at primary tumor resection. This clonotype showed up many times. What it binds is not known. For a library built for alpha chains, this beta chain is a stray read; little rests on its size. This TCR was recovered from a male donor with early-stage non-small cell lung cancer. Source: lung tumor tissue, taken at surgery. The chain employs TRBV28 and TRBJ1-5, with D unresolved. CDR3: CASRRAYSNQPQHF. CDR3 DNA: TGTGCCAGCAGGAGGGCGTATAGCAATCAGCCCCAGCATTTT. The complete variable domain, with remaining parts taken from reference TRBV28 and TRBJ1-5, reads DVKVTQSSRYLVKRTGEKVFLECVQDMDHENMFWYRQDPGLGLRLIYFSYDVKMKEKGDIPEGYSVSREKKERFSLILESASTNQTSMYLCASRRAYSNQPQHFGDGTRLSIL.